This entry lists 2 T cell receptor beta chains sequenced from one sample in a study of blood T cell repertoires in COVID-19. The repertoire was sequenced with immunoSEQ multiplex PCR; TCRdb's copy has only in-frame clones and lacks some. This sample carries 90,000 to 100,000 clones, about four fifths of them seen once, and the ten largest clones take roughly 18%. The sample consisted of peripheral blood. The receptors originated from an elderly man with acute or convalescent COVID-19.

V and J are TRBV4-1 and TRBJ2-1, with 9 bases fitting TRBD1. V gave up 0 bases and J gave up 6 bases; unmatched junction bases: 12. Germline lookup yields CDR1 MGHRA and CDR2 YSYEKL. The CDR3 loop spans 18 amino acids. CDR3 nucleotides: TGCGCCAGCAGCCAAGATGGGTTTGGGACAGGGCAGATCAATGAGCAGTTCTTC. As protein: CASSQDGFGTGQINEQFF.

The V and J genes are TRBV5-1 and TRBJ2-2, with D perhaps TRBD2 (5 bases). Germline CDR1 reads SGHRS; CDR2 reads YFSETQ. Trimming pared 0 bases from V and 6 bases from J, leaving 15 bases between. The CDR3 is 16 residues long. The CDR3 DNA follows: TGCGCCAGCAGCTTGGGGCCGGGGTTTGGTTCCGGGGAGCTGTTTTTT. Its translation is CASSLGPGFGSGELFF.